This note documents a single TCR beta chain sequence. What it recognizes is unknown. The data were obtained in a study of identical twins. Unique molecular identifiers were present on cDNA, and template switching added a universal primer site. TCRdb fed the 5' RACE reads into MiXCR, producing one record per CDR3 protein. The sample lists roughly 720,000 distinct CDR3 sequences, 18% occurring once. The germline V gene has CDR1 SEHNR and CDR2 FQNEAQ (reference sequence). The J segment lost 13 bases and the V segment lost 5 bases, leaving 11 bases of the junction unmatched. This CDR3 is built from 13 residues. Study-wide points: Within monozygotic twins, out-of-frame TCR alpha sharing was underestimated by the models. Zero-insertion analyses might be partly confounded by invariant T cells like MAIT and iNKT.

This sample was also put to use in a study of T cells expressing NK-cell markers. As reported in that work: These clonotypes also led the CD3+CD56-NKG2C+ fraction in a few donors.

The rearrangement uses TRBV7-9 and TRBJ2-1, with 7 nucleotides matching TRBD1. The sequence was obtained from a woman younger than 30 in good health. The sequenced sample was PBMCs. The CDR3 DNA follows: TGTGCCAGCAGCCCGAACCGTGGACAGGTCCAGTTCTTC. Its translation is CASSPNRGQVQFF. The full variable domain, rest sourced from reference TRBV7-9 and TRBJ2-1, is DTGVSQNPRHKITKRGQNVTFRCDPISEHNRLYWYRQTLGQGPEFLTYFQNEAQLEKSRLLSDRFSAERPKGSFSTLEIQRTEQGDSAMYLCASSPNRGQVQFFGPGTRLTVL.